Listed below are T cell receptor beta chains from one sample, sequenced in a study of blood T cell repertoires in COVID-19. This table comes from immunoSEQ multiplex PCR, and its TCRdb copy is limited to in-frame clones, with some not included. Among some 150,000 clones listed, almost 80% were seen once. Sequences were obtained from peripheral blood. The receptors originated from a man in his fifties or sixties with active or convalescent COVID-19. CDR3s include the opening cysteine and the closing phenylalanine or tryptophan. The order of the fields is D gene, clone size, V gene, J gene, CDR3 protein, CDR3 DNA. D genes are given only for firm matches. Expanded clones get a size class; other rows say once, few or many, or leave the size out.

D gene: TRBD1; clone size: many; V gene: TRBV2; J gene: TRBJ2-5; CDR3 protein: CASSRGRETQYF; CDR3 DNA: TGTGCCAGCAGCAGGGGGCGGGAGACCCAGTACTTC
D gene: TRBD2; clone size: -; V gene: TRBV7-3; J gene: TRBJ2-2; CDR3 protein: CASSADYRLAEHRGAVF; CDR3 DNA: TGTGCCAGCAGCGCAGATTACCGACTAGCAGAACACCGGGGAGCTGTTTTT
D gene: -; clone size: -; V gene: TRBV19; J gene: TRBJ1-5; CDR3 protein: CASSISGHPNQPQHF; CDR3 DNA: TGTGCCAGTAGTATCTCGGGACACCCGAATCAGCCCCAGCATTTT
D gene: -; clone size: -; V gene: TRBV6-5; J gene: TRBJ2-1; CDR3 protein: CASSYSSGDSYNEQFF; CDR3 DNA: TGTGCCAGCAGTTACTCATCGGGGGACTCCTACAATGAGCAGTTCTTC
D gene: -; clone size: -; V gene: TRBV29-1; J gene: TRBJ1-3; CDR3 protein: CSVDSGYTIYF; CDR3 DNA: TGCAGCGTTGATAGCGGTTACACCATATATTTT
D gene: -; clone size: -; V gene: TRBV11-2; J gene: TRBJ2-2; CDR3 protein: CASSLDASETLNTGELFF; CDR3 DNA: TGTGCCAGCAGCTTAGACGCTTCCGAGACACTTAACACCGGGGAGCTGTTTTTT
D gene: TRBD1; clone size: -; V gene: TRBV5-1; J gene: TRBJ1-3; CDR3 protein: CASSLAGTGDSGNTIYF; CDR3 DNA: TGCGCCAGCAGCTTGGCCGGGACAGGGGACTCTGGAAACACCATATATTTT
D gene: -; clone size: -; V gene: TRBV28; J gene: TRBJ2-5; CDR3 protein: CASSLLRGVGETQYF; CDR3 DNA: TGTGCCAGCAGTTTACTCCGCGGGGTGGGGGAGACCCAGTACTTC
D gene: TRBD1; clone size: -; V gene: TRBV10-2; J gene: TRBJ1-1; CDR3 protein: CASSGQGGSEAFF; CDR3 DNA: TGCGCCAGCAGCGGACAGGGAGGATCTGAAGCTTTCTTT
D gene: -; clone size: -; V gene: TRBV5-1; J gene: TRBJ1-4; CDR3 protein: CASSLEAGLNEKLFF; CDR3 DNA: TGCGCCAGCAGCTTGGAGGCAGGACTTAATGAAAAACTGTTTTTT
D gene: TRBD1; clone size: -; V gene: TRBV9; J gene: TRBJ2-1; CDR3 protein: CASSGDEGGEQFF; CDR3 DNA: TGTGCCAGCAGCGGAGACGAAGGGGGCGAGCAGTTCTTC
D gene: -; clone size: -; V gene: TRBV7-2; J gene: TRBJ1-1; CDR3 protein: CASSFRVGTEAFF; CDR3 DNA: TGTGCCAGCAGCTTCAGGGTAGGCACTGAAGCTTTCTTT
D gene: TRBD1; clone size: few; V gene: TRBV28; J gene: TRBJ1-1; CDR3 protein: CASSRTGQVFAEAFF; CDR3 DNA: TGTGCCAGCAGCCGTACGGGACAGGTTTTTGCTGAAGCTTTCTTT
D gene: TRBD1; clone size: -; V gene: TRBV24-1; J gene: TRBJ2-5; CDR3 protein: CATSGAGTAQETQYF; CDR3 DNA: TGTGCCACCAGTGGCGCCGGGACAGCCCAAGAGACCCAGTACTTC
D gene: TRBD2; clone size: -; V gene: TRBV4-1; J gene: TRBJ2-7; CDR3 protein: CASSQVPASGYYEQYF; CDR3 DNA: TGCGCCAGCAGCCAAGTGCCGGCTAGCGGATACTACGAGCAGTACTTC
D gene: -; clone size: few; V gene: TRBV7-2; J gene: TRBJ2-1; CDR3 protein: CASSLAPGYNEQFF; CDR3 DNA: TGTGCCAGCAGCTTAGCGCCGGGGTACAATGAGCAGTTCTTC
D gene: -; clone size: -; V gene: TRBV28; J gene: TRBJ2-7; CDR3 protein: CASRSISAWDEQYF; CDR3 DNA: TGTGCCAGCAGGTCTATTAGCGCGTGGGACGAGCAGTACTTC
D gene: TRBD1; clone size: -; V gene: TRBV27; J gene: TRBJ1-1; CDR3 protein: CASSLWDRGTEAFF; CDR3 DNA: TGTGCCAGCAGTTTATGGGACAGGGGTACTGAAGCTTTCTTT
D gene: -; clone size: many; V gene: TRBV6-2/TRBV6-3; J gene: TRBJ2-7; CDR3 protein: CASTPTRARTYEQYF; CDR3 DNA: TGTGCCAGCACCCCAACGAGGGCACGAACCTACGAGCAGTACTTC
D gene: TRBD1; clone size: once; V gene: TRBV28; J gene: TRBJ2-5; CDR3 protein: CASSPGQTLQETQYF; CDR3 DNA: TGTGCCAGCAGTCCGGGACAGACTCTCCAAGAGACCCAGTACTTC
D gene: TRBD2; clone size: -; V gene: TRBV6-5; J gene: TRBJ2-5; CDR3 protein: CASSETSLGETQYF; CDR3 DNA: TGTGCCAGCAGCGAGACTAGCCTCGGGGAGACCCAGTACTTC
D gene: TRBD1; clone size: -; V gene: TRBV7-9; J gene: TRBJ2-2; CDR3 protein: CASVKVTGLATGELFF; CDR3 DNA: TGTGCCAGCGTTAAGGTGACAGGGCTAGCCACCGGGGAGCTGTTTTTT
D gene: -; clone size: -; V gene: TRBV6-6; J gene: TRBJ2-3; CDR3 protein: CASSDTGQSTDTQYF; CDR3 DNA: TGTGCCAGCAGTGACACCGGACAGTCCACAGATACGCAGTATTTT
D gene: -; clone size: -; V gene: TRBV3-1/TRBV3-2; J gene: TRBJ2-7; CDR3 protein: CASSQTGGPDEQYF; CDR3 DNA: TGTGCCAGCAGCCAAACAGGAGGGCCCGACGAGCAGTACTTC
D gene: TRBD2; clone size: -; V gene: TRBV9; J gene: TRBJ2-7; CDR3 protein: CASSVAPGAGVKTYEQYF; CDR3 DNA: TGTGCCAGCAGCGTAGCCCCTGGAGCGGGAGTCAAGACCTACGAGCAGTACTTC
D gene: TRBD2; clone size: -; V gene: TRBV28; J gene: TRBJ2-3; CDR3 protein: CASSWPGLAGVWSSTDTQYF; CDR3 DNA: TGTGCCAGCAGTTGGCCGGGACTAGCGGGAGTATGGTCTAGCACAGATACGCAGTATTTT
D gene: -; clone size: once; V gene: TRBV6-4; J gene: TRBJ2-1; CDR3 protein: CASSDSGRHNEQFF; CDR3 DNA: TGTGCCAGCAGTGACTCGGGCAGACACAATGAGCAGTTCTTC
D gene: TRBD2; clone size: -; V gene: TRBV28; J gene: TRBJ2-5; CDR3 protein: CASRGGTSGRYQETQYF; CDR3 DNA: TGTGCCAGCAGAGGGGGGACTAGCGGCAGGTACCAAGAGACCCAGTACTTC
D gene: -; clone size: -; V gene: TRBV11-2; J gene: TRBJ1-3; CDR3 protein: CASSLARRGPGNTIYF; CDR3 DNA: TGTGCCAGCAGCTTAGCGCGGCGGGGGCCTGGAAACACCATATATTTT
D gene: -; clone size: -; V gene: TRBV19; J gene: TRBJ1-1; CDR3 protein: CASSQQMNTEAFF; CDR3 DNA: TGTGCCAGTAGTCAACAGATGAACACTGAAGCTTTCTTT
D gene: TRBD2; clone size: -; V gene: TRBV13; J gene: TRBJ2-7; CDR3 protein: CASKSPRGLAGVYEQYF; CDR3 DNA: TGTGCCAGCAAATCGCCCCGCGGGCTAGCGGGAGTGTACGAGCAGTACTTC
D gene: -; clone size: -; V gene: TRBV6-7; J gene: TRBJ1-6; CDR3 protein: CASSYSAGNNSPLHF; CDR3 DNA: TGTGCCAGCAGTTACTCGGCGGGGAATAATTCACCCCTCCACTTT
D gene: -; clone size: few; V gene: TRBV28; J gene: TRBJ2-7; CDR3 protein: CASSYYDYEQYF; CDR3 DNA: TGTGCCAGCAGTTACTACGATTACGAGCAGTACTTC
D gene: -; clone size: -; V gene: TRBV28; J gene: TRBJ1-1; CDR3 protein: CASSFQRVHF; CDR3 DNA: TGTGCCAGCAGTTTCCAACGAGTTCACTTT
D gene: TRBD2; clone size: -; V gene: TRBV4-1; J gene: TRBJ2-3; CDR3 protein: CASSQESPRLAGSTDTQYF; CDR3 DNA: TGCGCCAGCAGCCAAGAATCGCCTAGACTAGCGGGGAGCACAGATACGCAGTATTTT
D gene: -; clone size: once; V gene: TRBV5-1; J gene: TRBJ2-3; CDR3 protein: CASSFQPGTDTQYF; CDR3 DNA: TGCGCCAGCAGCTTCCAACCGGGCACAGATACGCAGTATTTT
D gene: TRBD1; clone size: -; V gene: TRBV11-2; J gene: TRBJ1-1; CDR3 protein: CASSLGTGRAEAFF; CDR3 DNA: TGTGCCAGCAGCTTAGGGACAGGGAGGGCTGAAGCTTTCTTT
D gene: TRBD2; clone size: -; V gene: TRBV6-5; J gene: TRBJ2-3; CDR3 protein: CASSYSEGGYTQYF; CDR3 DNA: TGTGCCAGCAGTTACTCGGAGGGAGGGTATACGCAGTATTTT
D gene: TRBD1; clone size: -; V gene: TRBV10-3; J gene: TRBJ2-5; CDR3 protein: CAISESIGQVQETQYF; CDR3 DNA: TGTGCCATCAGTGAGTCGATCGGACAGGTCCAAGAGACCCAGTACTTC
D gene: -; clone size: -; V gene: TRBV19; J gene: TRBJ1-1; CDR3 protein: CAIRRDTEAFF; CDR3 DNA: TGTGCCATCCGCAGGGACACTGAAGCTTTCTTT
D gene: -; clone size: -; V gene: TRBV5-1; J gene: TRBJ1-4; CDR3 protein: CASSLEGHGATNEKLFF; CDR3 DNA: TGCGCCAGCAGCTTGGAGGGGCACGGAGCAACTAATGAAAAACTGTTTTTT
D gene: -; clone size: -; V gene: TRBV25-1; J gene: TRBJ1-1; CDR3 protein: CASSASGGDTEAFF; CDR3 DNA: TGTGCCAGCAGTGCCTCGGGGGGCGACACTGAAGCTTTCTTT
D gene: TRBD2; clone size: -; V gene: TRBV5-1; J gene: TRBJ2-7; CDR3 protein: CASSLEGGRAFSEQYF; CDR3 DNA: TGCGCCAGCAGCTTGGAGGGCGGGAGGGCCTTTAGTGAGCAGTACTTC
D gene: TRBD1; clone size: -; V gene: TRBV5-1; J gene: TRBJ1-6; CDR3 protein: CASSWGQGENSPLHF; CDR3 DNA: TGCGCCAGCAGCTGGGGACAGGGGGAGAATTCACCCCTCCACTTT
D gene: TRBD1; clone size: -; V gene: TRBV4-2; J gene: TRBJ1-2; CDR3 protein: CASSQPGTGTANYGYTF; CDR3 DNA: TGTGCCAGCAGCCAGCCCGGGACAGGGACGGCTAACTATGGCTACACCTTC
D gene: TRBD2; clone size: -; V gene: TRBV9; J gene: TRBJ2-3; CDR3 protein: CASSVAAGGTSGRITQYF; CDR3 DNA: TGTGCCAGCAGCGTAGCTGCGGGGGGGACTAGCGGGAGAATAACGCAGTATTTT
D gene: -; clone size: once; V gene: TRBV6-6; J gene: TRBJ1-1; CDR3 protein: CASSYVTAGDTEAFF; CDR3 DNA: TGTGCCAGCAGTTACGTGACCGCAGGGGATACTGAAGCTTTCTTT
D gene: TRBD1; clone size: few; V gene: TRBV6-1; J gene: TRBJ2-7; CDR3 protein: CASSELGQGGSYEQYF; CDR3 DNA: TGTGCCAGCAGTGAATTAGGACAGGGGGGCTCCTACGAGCAGTACTTC